This is a list of T cell receptor beta chains from one sample in a study of blood T cell repertoires in COVID-19. This table comes from immunoSEQ multiplex PCR, and its TCRdb copy is limited to in-frame clones, with some not included. The sample has 200,000 or so clones, 75% to 90% seen once. Sequences were obtained from peripheral blood. The receptors come from a human donor in a cohort sampled during active COVID-19. The CDR3 runs from the conserved cysteine through the conserved F or W. Fields, in order: V gene, clone size, J gene, D gene, CDR3 protein, CDR3 DNA. The D gene is left open where the match is weak. Part of the rows lack a size; the others show once, few, many or a class for expanded clones.

V gene: TRBV29-1
clone size: NA
J gene: TRBJ2-1
D gene: NA
CDR3 protein: CSVEDNEVSYNEQFF
CDR3 DNA: TGCAGCGTTGAAGACAATGAGGTCTCCTACAATGAGCAGTTCTTC

V gene: TRBV4-2
clone size: once
J gene: TRBJ2-3
D gene: NA
CDR3 protein: CASSQAGTTDTQYF
CDR3 DNA: TGTGCCAGCAGCCAAGCGGGAACCACAGATACGCAGTATTTT

V gene: TRBV19
clone size: NA
J gene: TRBJ2-4
D gene: NA
CDR3 protein: CASTRSRFGGNIQYF
CDR3 DNA: TGTGCCAGCACCCGGTCACGATTCGGAGGAAACATTCAGTACTTC

V gene: TRBV19
clone size: NA
J gene: TRBJ1-1
D gene: NA
CDR3 protein: CASSIVGGVREAFF
CDR3 DNA: TGTGCCAGTAGTATCGTCGGGGGGGTAAGAGAAGCTTTCTTT

V gene: TRBV6-6
clone size: NA
J gene: TRBJ2-7
D gene: NA
CDR3 protein: CASSYSTSPNEQYF
CDR3 DNA: TGTGCCAGCAGTTACTCAACTAGCCCCAACGAGCAGTACTTC

V gene: TRBV9
clone size: NA
J gene: TRBJ1-4
D gene: NA
CDR3 protein: CASSGTGATNEKLFF
CDR3 DNA: TGTGCCAGCAGCGGAACAGGAGCGACTAATGAAAAACTGTTTTTT

V gene: TRBV3-1/TRBV3-2
clone size: NA
J gene: TRBJ2-5
D gene: TRBD1
CDR3 protein: CASSLHSTGSETQYF
CDR3 DNA: TGTGCCAGCAGCCTTCATTCGACAGGGTCCGAGACCCAGTACTTC

V gene: TRBV11-2
clone size: NA
J gene: TRBJ2-7
D gene: TRBD1
CDR3 protein: CASSLGDRDAYEQYF
CDR3 DNA: TGTGCCAGCAGCTTAGGGGACAGGGATGCCTACGAGCAGTACTTC

V gene: TRBV6-5
clone size: NA
J gene: TRBJ1-5
D gene: NA
CDR3 protein: CASSQTGFGNQPQHF
CDR3 DNA: TGTGCCAGCAGTCAAACAGGGTTCGGAAATCAGCCCCAGCATTTT

V gene: TRBV9
clone size: NA
J gene: TRBJ2-7
D gene: NA
CDR3 protein: CASSVEASMNSYEQYF
CDR3 DNA: TGTGCCAGCAGCGTAGAGGCTAGCATGAACTCCTACGAGCAGTACTTC

V gene: TRBV20-1
clone size: NA
J gene: TRBJ1-5
D gene: NA
CDR3 protein: CSASAAGANQPQHF
CDR3 DNA: TGCAGTGCTAGTGCGGCGGGGGCCAATCAGCCCCAGCATTTT

V gene: TRBV9
clone size: NA
J gene: TRBJ2-7
D gene: TRBD2
CDR3 protein: CASSVGSFSGSRYEQYF
CDR3 DNA: TGTGCCAGCAGCGTAGGGTCCTTTAGCGGGAGTCGGTACGAGCAGTACTTC

V gene: TRBV2
clone size: NA
J gene: TRBJ2-2
D gene: TRBD2
CDR3 protein: CASSGTSGSSGELFF
CDR3 DNA: TGTGCCAGCAGCGGGACTAGCGGGAGTTCCGGGGAGCTGTTTTTT

V gene: TRBV6-5
clone size: NA
J gene: TRBJ2-1
D gene: TRBD2
CDR3 protein: CASGGLAGVADEQFF
CDR3 DNA: TGTGCCAGCGGGGGACTAGCGGGAGTTGCCGATGAGCAGTTCTTC

V gene: TRBV5-6
clone size: NA
J gene: TRBJ2-4
D gene: TRBD1
CDR3 protein: CASSLAGQGQNIQYF
CDR3 DNA: TGTGCCAGCAGCTTGGCGGGACAGGGTCAAAACATTCAGTACTTC

V gene: TRBV5-6
clone size: NA
J gene: TRBJ1-3
D gene: NA
CDR3 protein: CASSLTGVSGNTIYF
CDR3 DNA: TGTGCCAGCAGCCTAACAGGCGTCTCTGGAAACACCATATATTTT

V gene: TRBV5-1
clone size: NA
J gene: TRBJ1-1
D gene: NA
CDR3 protein: CASSLTGMNTEAFF
CDR3 DNA: TGCGCCAGCAGCTTGACAGGGATGAACACTGAAGCTTTCTTT

V gene: TRBV29-1
clone size: NA
J gene: TRBJ1-1
D gene: NA
CDR3 protein: CSVVWGAGAFF
CDR3 DNA: TGCAGCGTTGTGTGGGGCGCAGGGGCTTTCTTT

V gene: TRBV5-4
clone size: NA
J gene: TRBJ2-7
D gene: NA
CDR3 protein: CASSWAGGREQYF
CDR3 DNA: TGTGCCAGCAGCTGGGCCGGGGGTCGCGAGCAGTACTTC

V gene: TRBV11-2
clone size: few
J gene: TRBJ2-7
D gene: NA
CDR3 protein: CASSYDAGSPYEQYF
CDR3 DNA: TGTGCCAGCAGCTACGACGCGGGATCCCCCTACGAGCAGTACTTC

V gene: TRBV9
clone size: NA
J gene: TRBJ1-1
D gene: NA
CDR3 protein: CASSVAVNTEAFF
CDR3 DNA: TGTGCCAGCAGCGTAGCGGTAAACACTGAAGCTTTCTTT

V gene: TRBV28
clone size: NA
J gene: TRBJ2-2
D gene: TRBD1
CDR3 protein: CASSLRGQGANTGELFF
CDR3 DNA: TGTGCCAGCAGTTTGCGGGGACAGGGGGCGAACACCGGGGAGCTGTTTTTT

V gene: TRBV18
clone size: NA
J gene: TRBJ1-6
D gene: TRBD1
CDR3 protein: CASSPTGTDNSPLHF
CDR3 DNA: TGTGCCAGCTCACCAACCGGGACAGATAATTCACCCCTCCACTTT

V gene: TRBV28
clone size: NA
J gene: TRBJ2-7
D gene: NA
CDR3 protein: CASSLPQGNPYEQYF
CDR3 DNA: TGTGCCAGCAGTTTGCCCCAGGGAAATCCCTACGAGCAGTACTTC

V gene: TRBV28
clone size: once
J gene: TRBJ2-2
D gene: TRBD2
CDR3 protein: CASSRLGRGTGELFF
CDR3 DNA: TGTGCCAGCAGTCGGTTGGGGAGGGGCACCGGGGAGCTGTTTTTT

V gene: TRBV9
clone size: NA
J gene: TRBJ2-1
D gene: NA
CDR3 protein: CASSVDGEQFF
CDR3 DNA: TGTGCCAGCAGCGTAGACGGTGAGCAGTTCTTC

V gene: TRBV4-1
clone size: NA
J gene: TRBJ1-2
D gene: NA
CDR3 protein: CASSQGPGRDGYTF
CDR3 DNA: TGCGCCAGCAGCCAAGGGCCGGGGAGGGATGGCTACACCTTC

V gene: TRBV7-9
clone size: NA
J gene: TRBJ1-4
D gene: TRBD1
CDR3 protein: CASSPGQGQQSNEKLFF
CDR3 DNA: TGTGCCAGCAGCCCCGGACAGGGGCAGCAGAGTAATGAAAAACTGTTTTTT

V gene: TRBV5-5
clone size: NA
J gene: TRBJ2-2
D gene: TRBD1
CDR3 protein: CASSSYIWTGGGTGELFF
CDR3 DNA: TGTGCCAGCAGCTCATACATATGGACAGGGGGCGGCACCGGGGAGCTGTTTTTT

V gene: TRBV5-1
clone size: NA
J gene: TRBJ1-1
D gene: NA
CDR3 protein: CASRHTTGTEAFF
CDR3 DNA: TGCGCCAGCAGACACACGACAGGCACTGAAGCTTTCTTT

V gene: TRBV13
clone size: NA
J gene: TRBJ2-1
D gene: TRBD2
CDR3 protein: CASSSLTSGRANEQFF
CDR3 DNA: TGTGCCAGCAGCTCGTTGACTAGCGGGAGGGCAAATGAGCAGTTCTTC

V gene: TRBV14
clone size: NA
J gene: TRBJ2-7
D gene: TRBD2
CDR3 protein: CASSQDVGRGGYEQYF
CDR3 DNA: TGTGCCAGCAGCCAAGATGTAGGGAGGGGCGGCTACGAGCAGTACTTC

V gene: TRBV19
clone size: NA
J gene: TRBJ2-7
D gene: NA
CDR3 protein: CASSMSGPRVHEQYF
CDR3 DNA: TGTGCCAGTAGTATGTCCGGGCCCAGGGTCCACGAGCAGTACTTC

V gene: TRBV6-6
clone size: NA
J gene: TRBJ1-5
D gene: TRBD1
CDR3 protein: CASSRGQGGNQPQHF
CDR3 DNA: TGTGCCAGCAGCAGAGGACAGGGTGGCAATCAGCCCCAGCATTTT

V gene: TRBV7-3
clone size: NA
J gene: TRBJ2-6
D gene: TRBD1
CDR3 protein: CASSLTRGTGTGANVLTF
CDR3 DNA: TGTGCCAGCAGCTTAACCCGAGGGACAGGGACCGGGGCCAACGTCCTGACTTTC

V gene: TRBV7-3
clone size: NA
J gene: TRBJ2-6
D gene: NA
CDR3 protein: CASSLTPTGFPSGANVLTF
CDR3 DNA: TGTGCCAGCAGCTTAACCCCGACAGGATTCCCCTCTGGGGCCAACGTCCTGACTTTC

V gene: TRBV5-1
clone size: NA
J gene: TRBJ2-3
D gene: TRBD2
CDR3 protein: CASSSGVKGRDTDTQYF
CDR3 DNA: TGCGCCAGTAGTTCGGGAGTTAAAGGGAGGGACACAGATACGCAGTATTTT

V gene: TRBV30
clone size: NA
J gene: TRBJ1-5
D gene: NA
CDR3 protein: CAWSPEAFRGPYSNQPQHF
CDR3 DNA: TGTGCCTGGAGCCCCGAGGCCTTCCGAGGGCCTTATAGCAATCAGCCCCAGCATTTT

V gene: TRBV24-1
clone size: NA
J gene: TRBJ2-3
D gene: NA
CDR3 protein: CATGTSGADTQYF
CDR3 DNA: TGTGCCACTGGGACTTCGGGGGCAGATACGCAGTATTTT

V gene: TRBV5-6
clone size: NA
J gene: TRBJ2-1
D gene: TRBD1
CDR3 protein: CASSLGWDRDGNEQFF
CDR3 DNA: TGTGCCAGCAGCTTGGGATGGGACAGGGATGGCAATGAGCAGTTCTTC

V gene: TRBV4-2
clone size: NA
J gene: TRBJ2-7
D gene: TRBD1
CDR3 protein: CASSPSNRDRGSYEQYF
CDR3 DNA: TGTGCCAGCAGCCCCTCTAACCGGGACAGGGGCTCCTACGAGCAGTACTTC

V gene: TRBV7-3
clone size: NA
J gene: TRBJ2-1
D gene: TRBD2
CDR3 protein: CASSAGLGHNEQFF
CDR3 DNA: TGTGCCAGCAGCGCGGGACTAGGGCACAATGAGCAGTTCTTC

V gene: TRBV27
clone size: NA
J gene: TRBJ2-2
D gene: NA
CDR3 protein: CASSLSGLARTGELFF
CDR3 DNA: TGTGCCAGCAGTTTATCGGGGTTAGCGCGGACCGGGGAGCTGTTTTTT

V gene: TRBV5-1
clone size: NA
J gene: TRBJ1-2
D gene: TRBD1
CDR3 protein: CASSPQGDYGYTF
CDR3 DNA: TGCGCCAGCAGCCCACAGGGGGACTATGGCTACACCTTC

V gene: TRBV19
clone size: NA
J gene: TRBJ1-2
D gene: NA
CDR3 protein: CASSIRAPRGYTF
CDR3 DNA: TGTGCCAGTAGTATCAGGGCCCCTCGAGGCTACACCTTC

V gene: TRBV11-1
clone size: NA
J gene: TRBJ2-2
D gene: NA
CDR3 protein: CASSGSQTSYAGELFF
CDR3 DNA: TGTGCCAGCAGCGGCTCCCAGACTTCGTACGCCGGGGAGCTGTTTTTT

V gene: TRBV19
clone size: NA
J gene: TRBJ1-1
D gene: NA
CDR3 protein: CASSTGMATEAFF
CDR3 DNA: TGTGCCAGTAGTACAGGGATGGCCACTGAAGCTTTCTTT

V gene: TRBV7-9
clone size: few
J gene: TRBJ2-7
D gene: NA
CDR3 protein: CASSLPARASAYEQYF
CDR3 DNA: TGTGCCAGCAGCTTGCCCGCCAGGGCCTCGGCCTACGAGCAGTACTTC

V gene: TRBV9
clone size: NA
J gene: TRBJ1-2
D gene: NA
CDR3 protein: CASSGTQGGRNYGYTF
CDR3 DNA: TGTGCCAGCAGCGGGACACAGGGCGGGAGGAACTATGGCTACACCTTC

V gene: TRBV4-1
clone size: NA
J gene: TRBJ1-6
D gene: TRBD1
CDR3 protein: CASSQRQGPNSPLHF
CDR3 DNA: TGCGCCAGCAGCCAAAGACAGGGTCCAAATTCACCCCTCCACTTT

V gene: TRBV28
clone size: NA
J gene: TRBJ1-5
D gene: NA
CDR3 protein: CASSLGQPPQHF
CDR3 DNA: TGTGCCAGCAGTTTAGGGCAGCCTCCCCAGCATTTT

V gene: TRBV28
clone size: NA
J gene: TRBJ1-2
D gene: NA
CDR3 protein: CASSFGGAGGYTF
CDR3 DNA: TGTGCCAGCAGTTTTGGGGGGGCGGGTGGCTACACCTTC

V gene: TRBV9
clone size: NA
J gene: TRBJ1-6
D gene: TRBD1
CDR3 protein: CASTRQGANSPLHF
CDR3 DNA: TGTGCCAGTACACGGCAGGGGGCAAATTCACCCCTCCACTTT

V gene: TRBV7-9
clone size: NA
J gene: TRBJ2-2
D gene: TRBD2
CDR3 protein: CASSLGPPAGGVTGELFF
CDR3 DNA: TGTGCCAGCAGCTTGGGGCCGCCGGCGGGAGGGGTCACCGGGGAGCTGTTTTTT

V gene: TRBV20-1
clone size: NA
J gene: TRBJ2-7
D gene: TRBD2
CDR3 protein: CSAIELAGIYEQYF
CDR3 DNA: TGCAGTGCTATTGAGCTAGCGGGGATCTACGAGCAGTACTTC

V gene: TRBV4-1
clone size: NA
J gene: TRBJ2-5
D gene: NA
CDR3 protein: CASSQEASEETQYF
CDR3 DNA: TGCGCCAGCAGCCAAGAAGCTAGTGAAGAGACCCAGTACTTC

V gene: TRBV4-3
clone size: NA
J gene: TRBJ1-1
D gene: NA
CDR3 protein: CASSQVGRGYTEAFF
CDR3 DNA: TGCGCCAGCAGCCAAGTCGGGAGGGGGTACACTGAAGCTTTCTTT

V gene: TRBV28
clone size: NA
J gene: TRBJ1-5
D gene: NA
CDR3 protein: CASSWGGQPQHF
CDR3 DNA: TGTGCCAGCAGTTGGGGAGGTCAGCCCCAGCATTTT

V gene: TRBV28
clone size: NA
J gene: TRBJ2-7
D gene: NA
CDR3 protein: CASSLMGGQSYEQYF
CDR3 DNA: TGTGCCAGCAGCCTAATGGGGGGACAGTCCTACGAGCAGTACTTC

V gene: TRBV12-3/TRBV12-4
clone size: NA
J gene: TRBJ1-2
D gene: NA
CDR3 protein: CASSLQSYGYTF
CDR3 DNA: TGTGCCAGCAGTTTACAGTCTTATGGCTACACCTTC